The sequence of this T cell receptor beta chain was determined in a study of T-cell reconstitution after alpha-beta-depleted transplantation in children. Molecular barcoding with unique molecular identifiers was used for the TCRbeta library. TCRdb independently ran MiXCR on the PCR reads; one entry per CDR3 protein. The top ten clones hold approximately 10% of a sample with 250,000 to 350,000 distinct CDR3 sequences, over 20% of them seen once. The CDR3 contains 14 residues. V shed 1 base and J 7 bases; nucleotides not matched to a gene: 6. Study-wide findings and caveats: By one year post-transplant, T-cell counts and diversity largely arose from T cells that were newly produced. The origin of alpha-beta T cells about two months after transplant was reportedly several hundred expanded graft clones. Some patients' high day-60 TCRbeta diversity was attributed to recipient cells surviving conditioning.

Worth noting for this clonotype: Its antigen is unidentified.

The sequencing used PBMCs, mostly from graft donor cells, collected 180 days after TCRalphabeta/CD19-depleted stem cell transplant. The clonotype was recovered from a male patient aged 10 to 17 who had a stem cell transplant for acute lymphoblastic leukemia, so the T cells may come from the graft donor. The chain links TRBV12-3 or TRBV12-4 to TRBJ2-7, with 8 bases lining up with TRBD1. The CDR3 nucleotides read TGTGCCAGCAGTTTAGGGACAGGGCGTAGGGAGCAGTACTTC. This codes for CASSLGTGRREQYF.